These 22 T cell receptor beta chains were all obtained from the same sample, sequenced in a study of shared clonotypes between healthy human individuals. CD45RO-negative cells were positively selected for CCR7, leaving out terminally differentiated effector memory CD45RA+ cells. The table came from immunoSEQ multiplex PCR; TCRdb's copy has only in-frame clones and leaves some out. The data show some 2 million clones, roughly 95% seen once. The sequencing sample was made of naive CD8+ T cells sorted from blood. These receptors all come from a man between 18 and 29 years old in good health.

The gene calls are TRBV14 and TRBJ2-2, with D tentatively TRBD1 (5 bases). The CDR3 runs to 13 residues. The V gene's germline CDR1 is SGHDN and CDR2 FVKESK. V lost 2 bases and J 6 bases, leaving 7 bases between the germline ends. CDR3 amino acids: CASSQKGPGELFF. The CDR3 DNA reads TGTGCCAGCAGCCAAAAGGGGCCCGGGGAGCTGTTTTTT. Filled out from reference TRBV14 and TRBJ2-2, the complete variable domain reads EAGVTQFPSHSVIEKGQTVTLRCDPISGHDNLYWYRRVMGKEIKFLLHFVKESKQDESGMPNNRFLAERTGGTYSTLKVQPAELEDSGVYFCASSQKGPGELFFGEGSRLTVL.

V and J are TRBV7-9 and TRBJ2-3; perhaps TRBD1 as D (6 bases). Germline values: CDR1 SEHNR, CDR2 FQNEAQ (reference sequence). CDR3 length equals 15 residues. Trimming shortened V by 5 bases and J by 1 base, and 13 bases separated the two germline ends. The CDR3 region is CASSSGGFGTDTQYF. CDR3 DNA sequence: TGTGCCAGCAGCAGTGGGGGCTTCGGCACAGATACGCAGTATTTT.

This clone occurred a few times. Other DNA sequences in this sample translate to the same CDR3. The V and J genes are TRBV7-9 and TRBJ1-1, with unresolved D. CDR3 length: 13 amino acids. V was cut by 3 bases and J by 1 base, with 6 bases left in between. Germline CDR1 and CDR2: SEHNR and FQNEAQ (reference sequence). CDR3 coding DNA: TGTGCCAGCAGCTTCGAAGGGAACACTGAAGCTTTCTTT. This codes for CASSFEGNTEAFF.

This clone appeared once. This chain uses TRBV30 with TRBJ1-1, with unresolved D. CDR1 is GTSNPN, CDR2 SVGIG, per germline (reference sequence). The CDR3 has 13 residues. V lost 0 bases, J lost 8 bases, and 13 bases lay in between. In DNA form, the CDR3 reads TGTGCCTGGAGTGTAGTATCGACGGGAGAAGCTTTCTTT. Translating gives CAWSVVSTGEAFF.

V gene TRBV9 combines with J gene TRBJ2-1; D may be TRBD1 or TRBD2 (5 bases each). Germline V gene lookup returns CDR1 SGDLS and CDR2 YYNGEE. Trimming shortened V by 4 bases and J by 0 bases, and 17 bases separated the two germline ends. The CDR3 is 17 amino acids. CDR3: CASSPGTDRGSYNEQFF. CDR3 coding DNA: TGTGCCAGCAGCCCCGGGACCGACAGAGGCTCCTACAATGAGCAGTTCTTC.

CDR3 bases: TGTGCCAGCTCTCTTCACGGGTTCAATCAGCCCCAGCATTTT. It specifies CASSLHGFNQPQHF. The rearrangement links TRBV27 to TRBJ1-5, with D hard to call. Germline values: CDR1 MNHEY, CDR2 SMNVEV (reference sequence). The CDR3 length is 14 residues. The germline V and J ends were trimmed by 8 bases and 3 bases, with 14 bases remaining between them.

The chain joins TRBV5-1 to TRBJ1-5, with 9 bases aligning to TRBD1. The CDR3 is 13 amino acids. Germline assignment: CDR1 SGHRS and CDR2 YFSETQ. V dropped 4 bases and J dropped 7; count of bases not matched to a gene: 3. The CDR3 loop reads CASSADRGQPQHF. The CDR3, as DNA: TGCGCCAGCAGCGCGGACAGGGGACAGCCCCAGCATTTT.

This clone has just one count. The rearrangement links TRBV9 to TRBJ2-3; 7 positions match TRBD2. Trimming cost V 1 base and J 5 bases; bases outside gene matches: 10. The V gene's germline CDR1 is SGDLS and CDR2 YYNGEE. There are 16 residues in the CDR3. Here the CDR3 DNA reads TGTGCCAGCAGCGTACCGCTAGCGGTGCGGGGAGATACGCAGTATTTT. Protein: CASSVPLAVRGDTQYF.

This chain links TRBV14 with TRBJ1-1; D is unclear. Germline V gene data show CDR1 as SGHDN and CDR2 as FVKESK. V gave up 0 bases and J gave up 3 bases, with 17 bases separating them. CDR3 length equals 17 residues. The CDR3 reads CASSQDLAVLGYTEAFF. CDR3 bases: TGTGCCAGCAGCCAAGATCTGGCAGTCTTGGGATACACTGAAGCTTTCTTT.

The gene calls are TRBV5-6 and TRBJ2-7; the D gene is possibly TRBD1 (6 bases). Germline V gene sequence: CDR1 SGHDT, CDR2 YYEEEE. The CDR3 sequence is 13 residues long. V was pared by 5 bases and J by 3 bases, with 12 bases between. CDR3 coding DNA: TGTGCCAGCAGTCCTCAGGGGTTCTACGAGCAGTACTTC. It yields the protein CASSPQGFYEQYF.

As regards this clone: Other DNA sequences in this sample translate to the same CDR3. The chain has TRBV7-9 and TRBJ2-7; D possibly uses TRBD1 or TRBD2 (5 bases each). V shed 2 bases and J shed 3 bases, with 8 bases lying between them. The V gene's germline CDR1 is SEHNR and CDR2 FQNEAQ (reference sequence). The CDR3 is 13 amino acids. The CDR3 DNA reads TGTGCCAGCAGCTTATTGGGGGACTACGAGCAGTACTTC. It translates to CASSLLGDYEQYF.

The chain links TRBV11-2 to TRBJ2-3; D may correspond to TRBD1 or TRBD2 (6 bases each). The CDR3 contains 18 residues. V was shortened by 5 bases and J by 8 bases, with 29 bases between the two germline ends. Per the germline V gene, CDR1 is SGHAT and CDR2 is FQNNGV. CDR3 region: CASSNRGGWPQEGGTQYF. The DNA of the CDR3 is TGTGCCAGCAGCAATAGAGGGGGATGGCCTCAGGAGGGAGGTACGCAGTATTTT.

The gene calls are TRBV2 and TRBJ2-3; 7 nucleotides align to TRBD2. V was clipped by 3 bases and J by 7 bases; unmatched bases: 10. The CDR3 contains 15 residues. Germline V gives CDR1 SNHLY, CDR2 FYNNEI. As DNA, the CDR3 is TGTGCCAGCAGTGACTGGAGGGAGGGCCTTTATACGCAGTATTTT. Translation: CASSDWREGLYTQYF.

The sample holds one count of this clone. This sequence joins TRBV19 and TRBJ1-1; D is ambiguous. Per germline, CDR1 LNHDA and CDR2 SQIVND (reference sequence). V was clipped by 5 bases and J by 4 bases, with 8 bases between them. The CDR3 has 12 residues. The CDR3 coding sequence is TGTGCCAGTAGTCCCGGACTCACTGAAGCTTTCTTT. It yields the protein CASSPGLTEAFF. Full variable domain (remainder filled in from reference TRBV19 and TRBJ1-1): DGGITQSPKYLFRKEGQNVTLSCEQNLNHDAMYWYRQDPGQGLRLIYYSQIVNDFQKGDIAEGYSVSREKKESFPLTVTSAQKNPTAFYLCASSPGLTEAFFGQGTRLTVV.

The CDR3 coding sequence is TGCGCCAGCAGCCAAGAATGGGGACAGGCCGAGGGTAACACCGGGGAGCTGTTTTTT. Translation: CASSQEWGQAEGNTGELFF. The rearrangement links TRBV4-1 to TRBJ2-2; 8 bases align to TRBD1. This CDR3 is 19 amino acids long. The J segment lost 2 bases and the V segment lost 0 bases, leaving 11 bases of the junction unmatched. In germline, CDR1 is MGHRA, CDR2 YSYEKL.

The chain carries TRBV7-3 and TRBJ1-5; no definite D call. Germline lookup yields CDR1 SGHTA and CDR2 FQGTGA. The V and J ends lost 5 bases and 3 bases respectively, with 5 bases between them. This CDR3 region has 12 residues. The CDR3 protein is CASSVYNQPQHF. For the CDR3, the DNA is TGTGCCAGCAGCGTCTACAATCAGCCCCAGCATTTT.

The rearrangement links TRBV30 to TRBJ1-1; D is possibly TRBD1 (5 bases). The CDR3 sequence is 12 residues long. CDR1 is GTSNPN and CDR2 is SVGIG in the germline V gene (reference sequence). V dropped 4 bases and J dropped 6 bases, with 12 bases sitting between them. The CDR3 is CAWKGLKPEAFF. In DNA form, the CDR3 reads TGTGCCTGGAAGGGACTCAAACCTGAAGCTTTCTTT.

The V call is TRBV9, the J call TRBJ2-3, with 10 bases identical to TRBD2. The CDR3 is made up of 16 amino acids. Germline V gene sequence: CDR1 SGDLS, CDR2 YYNGEE. With 2 bases clipped from V and 2 bases from J, the junction kept 5 bases outside the gene matches. CDR3 bases: TGTGCCAGCAGCGTGAGCGGGGGGGCCCTCACAGATACGCAGTATTTT. Residues: CASSVSGGALTDTQYF.

The chain carries TRBV9 and TRBJ2-7; 9 bases match TRBD2. V was clipped by 3 bases and J by 3 bases; unmatched bases: 1. This CDR3 comprises 13 residues. CDR1 and CDR2 from the germline V gene are SGDLS and YYNGEE. This chain's CDR3 is CASSGSGSYEQYF. CDR3 in DNA: TGTGCCAGCAGCGGTAGCGGGAGCTACGAGCAGTACTTC.

This clone was seen only once. The V call is TRBV6-5, the J call TRBJ2-2; D is ambiguous. V was shortened by 8 bases and J by 4 bases, with 11 bases between the two germline ends. Germline-derived CDR1 and CDR2 are MNHEY and SVGAGI. The CDR3 covers 13 residues. CDR3: CASAFQTTGELFF. The CDR3 coding sequence is TGTGCCAGCGCCTTCCAGACCACCGGGGAGCTGTTTTTT.

Regarding this clone: Additional DNA sequences in this sample encode the identical CDR3. The V gene is TRBV5-6, the J gene TRBJ2-7; TRBD1 is a possible D gene (6 bases). CDR1 is SGHDT and CDR2 is YYEEEE in the germline V gene. V lost 0 bases, J lost 4 bases, and 8 bases lay in between. The length of the CDR3 is 13 residues. CDR3 protein: CASSLERGYEQYF. The DNA of the CDR3 is TGTGCCAGCAGCTTGGAGAGGGGGTACGAGCAGTACTTC.

Comment on this clone: In the same sample, other DNA sequences code for this CDR3. The J gene is TRBJ2-7, the V gene TRBV27; the match to TRBD2 covers 12 bases. This CDR3 spans 16 amino acids. Germline V gene data show CDR1 as MNHEY and CDR2 as SMNVEV (reference sequence). V was pared by 2 bases and J by 4 bases, with 6 bases of the junction left unmatched. The chain's CDR3 is CASSLVLAGGSYEQYF. The CDR3, as DNA: TGTGCCAGCAGTTTAGTGCTAGCGGGAGGGAGTTACGAGCAGTACTTC.